This TCR beta chain comes out of a study of cytomegalovirus exposure and HLA in healthy donors (dated by TCRdb to the late 2010s). A note on the overall study: In an earlier analysis of 587 of the donors, 276 Gb of sequence data and about 110 million unique TCR beta sequences from 150 million to 200 million T cells were reported. An early release covering 550 to 700 HLA-typed donors comprised approximately 300 gigabases of sequencing data and around 86 million unique TCR sequences. Of the approximately 400 genotyped donors, approximately 82% fell in the genetic ancestry cluster associated with self-reported Caucasian donors. The study aimed to test whether cataloging public T cell receptors could reveal signatures of past pathogen exposure. The study used immunosequencing to profile the T cell repertoires of 666 subjects and linked those repertoires to cytomegalovirus serostatus. Along with the approximately 700-subject first cohort, a separate validation cohort of around 120 different subjects was used. The study combined high-throughput TCR immunosequencing, statistical association of individual TCRs with disease status, and machine learning to predict cytomegalovirus infection status. In a later analysis, previously published TCR beta repertoires from some 640 donors were re-analyzed and high-resolution HLA genotyping was added so that TCR occurrence patterns could be studied. Rather than using new phenotypic data, the later analysis identified candidate immune exposures from TCR beta sequences and from how often those sequences occurred across donors. An earlier analysis of a few hundred of the donors applied high-throughput TCR beta sequencing to assess whether each TCR beta V gene segment acted as functional or pseudogenic. Donor age, sex, ethnicity and CMV serostatus were compiled alongside the repertoire data. Genome-wide SNP genotypes for about 65% of the roughly 700 donors were used in a later genetic analysis, which treated that subset as a discovery cohort. Every discovery cohort repertoire had been produced on one sequencing platform. Class I and class II HLA loci were covered by the typing at four-digit resolution. The number of donors typed differed by locus, with 629-630 for A, B, C, DRB1 and DQB1, over 500 for DQA1, 606 for DPA1, and over 400 for DPB1. A handful of DR-DQ haplotypes were handled as single units for association and clustering because linkage in the cohort was strong. Among around 400 genotyped donors of the cohort, an average of around 220,000 unique TCR beta nucleotide sequences was sequenced per donor, of which 15% to 20% were non-productive. The research as a whole found: According to a later analysis, parvovirus B19, influenza, CMV and Epstein-Barr virus appeared linked to several top co-occurrence clusters. The classifier was reported to diagnose cytomegalovirus status with high specificity and sensitivity in both the original and validation cohorts. The study listed over 150 TCR beta chains as associated with cytomegalovirus. CMV serostatus was the only immune exposure information available for the cohort. A few of the identified cytomegalovirus-associated TCR beta chains were confirmed in vitro to be specific for cytomegalovirus antigens. A further reported finding was that TCR beta sequences accurately predicted the HLA-A and HLA-B alleles for most subjects in the first cohort. While some public TCRs were present in many individuals, most TCR sequences turned up only very rarely across donors. The authors suggested that the approach could potentially be generalized to other disease states and immunological phenotypes. Strong co-occurrence of HLA alleles, especially DR and DQ, made assigning TCR associations to individual alleles difficult. A later analysis associated about 17,000 TCR beta sequences with specific HLA alleles at a false discovery rate of 0.05. In a later analysis, the rate of TCR association differed among HLA loci, with DRB1 alleles having the most associated TCRs and HLA-C alleles having the fewest. In a later analysis, HLA-associated TCR beta chains showed more clonal expansion and lower generation probabilities than non-associated chains that were equally common. Presence/absence analyses assumed roughly uniform sequencing depth across donors, an assumption that may not hold. Only TCR beta chains were sequenced in this cohort, and the absence of alpha or paired-chain data limited detectable features. In a later genetic analysis, a missense DCLRE1C variant was associated with V-gene and J-gene trimming of TCR beta chains, and the association was replicated in an independent cohort. In an earlier analysis of about 540 of the donors, most TCR beta V segments were observed in productive rearrangements about 90% or about 30% of the time, broadly matching IMGT annotations. Some IMGT-functional V segments, including TRBV6-2 and TRBV6-3, could not be distinguished by the 87-base-pair reads and were therefore excluded. Because HLA typing was missing for some donors at each locus, association tests included only the typed subset. The sequencing pipeline was judged likely to have produced a cluster of highly shared sequence variants as a technical artifact. Linkage disequilibrium might explain the correlated functional status among segregating V segments, but an unknown experimental factor could not be ruled out. According to a later genetic analysis, donors in an Asian-associated ancestry cluster had fewer N-insertions in productive TCRs than the roughly 700-donor mean. Because counts were too low, more than 15 rarely observed V segments, including chromosome 9 orphons, were left out of the earlier analysis of 587 of the donors. A later analysis found that most CMV-associated TCR beta chains appeared HLA-restricted, with HLA associations seemingly driven largely by CMV exposure.

The receptor library was made with the immunoSEQ multiplex PCR assay. For the multiplex PCR, a mixture combining 60 forward primers for TCR Vbeta segments and 13 reverse primers for TCR Jbeta segments was used. A multiplex PCR assay on genomic DNA amplified the CDR3 region of rearranged TCR beta genes. The Illumina HiSeq System was used to sequence the amplified TCR beta libraries as 87-base-pair reads. On the study's bioinformatics: A later analysis tallied tens of millions of unique TCR beta chains across the 666 repertoires, and roughly 11 million of those chains were shared by two or more donors. Raw reads were error-corrected and collapsed into unique sequences by a nearest-neighbor algorithm in which closely related sequences were merged to remove PCR and sequencing errors. CDR3 sequences were aligned to IMGT reference sequences to assign V, D and J gene segments. For a sequence to be retained, a match of at least six nucleotides to both a V gene segment and a J gene segment was required. Rearrangements were called productive when the CDR3 lacked stop codons and stayed in frame with V and J; all others were non-productive. CDR3 was defined by IMGT convention, running from the second conserved V-encoded cysteine to the conserved J-encoded phenylalanine. The earlier analysis of 500 to 650 of the donors excluded any sequence lacking an unambiguous match to a single V gene segment. In an earlier analysis of around 590 of the donors, a V segment was called functional when productive rearrangements were above 56.7%, and segregating when the standard deviation between donors exceeded 5%. A statistical classification framework was built to diagnose cytomegalovirus status from the catalog of TCR beta chain sequences. A later analysis assigned V and J genes by comparing TCR nucleotide sequences with IMGT/GENE-DB human TR gene sequences. In a later analysis, CDR3 sequences and most-parsimonious VDJ recombination scenarios were assigned using the TCRdist pipeline. In a later analysis, each TCR beta chain was defined by its CDR3 amino acid sequence together with its V-gene family, and reads without a unique V-gene family were excluded. A later analysis removed several hundred highly shared, low-generation-probability nucleotide sequences to deal with suspected cross-contamination and a sequencing artifact. In a later analysis, a clonal expansion index was calculated for each public chain from normalized within-repertoire ranks of inferred template counts. In a later analysis, generation probabilities were computed with a VDJ recombination model fitted to out-of-frame rearrangements, and the resulting probabilities were checked against IGoR. A later analysis scored TCR-TCR, TCR-HLA and TCR-CMV co-occurrence with hypergeometric tests, applying a repertoire-size bias correction to TCR pairs. To estimate false discovery rates, a later analysis permuted the HLA or CMV assignments 20 times. In a later analysis, co-occurring TCRs were grouped with DBSCAN, and TCRdist sequence similarity was added when clustering was performed within HLA-allele-positive subsets. Co-occurrence clustering excluded repertoires with fewer than 30,000 or more than 120,000 public chains, plus five with anomalous nucleotide sharing. In TCRdb, the immuneACCESS table is reduced to in-frame sequences with V and J assigned. These tables do not hold every clone; where another copy was compared, an unresolved V gene accounts for under half, and the others remain unexplained. Clonal size and the V and J genes are those of that table, whereas D and trimming came from the DNA. This sample holds about 130,000 clones; approximately 83% were observed only once. 1% to 1.5% of the sample is taken by the ten largest.

The sample holds one count of this clone. Its target antigen remains unknown. The input lacks base qualities; no much larger clone sits a single base away. The cohort consisted of 666 healthy bone marrow donors. At the time of sampling, all cohort members were nominally healthy, though unrecorded immune exposures were likely present. The donor tested CMV seronegative and was one of the 352 seronegative cohort members. A peripheral blood sample was collected from each donor, and TCR beta sequencing was performed on peripheral blood mononuclear cells. Genomic DNA extraction from the blood cell samples was performed with the Qiagen DNeasy Blood Extraction Kit. CDR1 and CDR2 (SGDLS, YYNGEE) derive from the germline V gene. The germline V and J ends show losses of 6 bases and 0 bases respectively, and no gene match explains 6 bases of the junction. The CDR3 runs 15 amino acids, cysteine and phenylalanine included. This entry keeps only the CDR3 DNA: 45 bases, framed from base 1.

Sequencing was performed on PBMCs. The chain is assembled from TRBV9 and TRBJ2-1; 7 nucleotides in the junction match TRBD2. The TCR was taken from a girl aged 2-10 years in good health and CMV-seronegative. The DNA is TGTGCCAGCACCGCGACGGGGGGCTCCTACAATGAGCAGTTCTTC. Its protein reads: CASTATGGSYNEQFF. With the rest looked up from the reference TRBV9 and TRBJ2-1 genes rather than sequenced, the full variable domain is DSGVTQTPKHLITATGQRVTLRCSPRSGDLSVYWYQQSLDQGLQFLIQYYNGEERAKGNILERFSAQQFPDLHSELNLSSLELGDSALYFCASTATGGSYNEQFFGPGTRLTVL.